Listed here is a single T cell receptor beta chain. Its target is unknown. Losses at the gene ends were 4 bases for V and 7 bases for J; bases not matched to a gene: 16. This CDR3 has 17 amino acids. The germline gives CDR1 SGDLS, CDR2 YYNGEE. These data belong to a study of cytomegalovirus exposure and HLA in healthy donors. The PCR had 60 Vbeta and 13 Jbeta primers. Original processing methods: Later, roughly 77 million unique TCR beta chains were counted in an analysis, and some 9.9 million of them were shared. TCRdb's table, derived via immunoSEQ multiplex PCR, lists solely in-frame clones and lacks some. The V and J calls and the clone size are those of that table, but D and trimming were determined from the DNA. The sample totals some 67,000 clones; its top ten clones hold over 1.5%. Findings and limits, study-wide: TCR beta chains numbering about 160 were designated cytomegalovirus-associated.

This rearrangement joins TRBV9 to TRBJ2-1, with 8 bases fitting TRBD2. This sequence was found in a woman aged 25 to 45 in good health and CMV-seronegative. Specimen: PBMCs. The CDR3 bases are TGTGCCAGCAGCTCCTTAGGGAGGAGCGGGAGTGAGAATGAGCAGTTCTTC. As protein: CASSSLGRSGSENEQFF.